This TCR beta chain was retrieved from a study of T cells after posttransplantation cyclophosphamide. General study points: Blood and skin or GI T cell repertoires showed limited TRB overlap. After PTCy, TRB diversity resembled that of CNI/methotrexate controls. Later blood repertoires were often dominated by clones from the donor CD8+ memory compartment.

Regarding this clone: Its specificity is not known.

Cells defined as naive were viable CD3+CD4+ or CD3+CD8+ and CCR7+CD45RA+CD45RO-CD95-CD27+CD28+. Peripheral blood was collected from the related graft donor on the marrow donation day. TCRdb's copy holds only in-frame clones and misses some; the assay was immunoSEQ multiplex PCR. This table has about 16,000 clones, 94% appearing once. CDR1 is KGHSH, CDR2 LQKENI, per germline. Deletions cut 3 bases from V and 5 bases from J, with 10 bases between. This CDR3 has 13 amino acids. The source of this sequence is a woman between 50 and 59 years old in good health and a related stem cell transplant donor. The chain employs TRBV18 and TRBJ1-1; a possible D gene is TRBD1 (5 bases). Sample: naive CD4+ T cells sorted from blood. This chain's CDR3 is CASSPGTETEAFF. CDR3 DNA: TGTGCCAGCTCACCCGGGACTGAAACTGAAGCTTTCTTT. Together with reference TRBV18 and TRBJ1-1, the CDR3 gives the full variable domain: NAGVMQNPRHLVRRRGQEARLRCSPMKGHSHVYWYRQLPEEGLKFMVYLQKENIIDESGMPKERFSAEFPKEGPSILRIQQVVRGDSAAYFCASSPGTETEAFFGQGTRLTVV.